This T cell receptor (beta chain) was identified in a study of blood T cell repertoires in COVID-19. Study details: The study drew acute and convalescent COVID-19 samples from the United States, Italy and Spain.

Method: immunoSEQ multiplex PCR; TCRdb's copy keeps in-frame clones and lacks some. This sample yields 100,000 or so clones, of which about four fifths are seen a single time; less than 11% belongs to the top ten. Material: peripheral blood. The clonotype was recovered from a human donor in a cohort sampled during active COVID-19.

The DNA for the CDR3 is TGTGCCAGCAGCTCACCGGGACAATCTGTTGCTGGCTACACCTTC. It encodes CASSSPGQSVAGYTF. The V call is TRBV7-3, the J call TRBJ1-2, with D maybe TRBD1 (6 bases). Per germline, CDR1 SGHTA and CDR2 FQGTGA. V lost 4 bases to trimming and J lost 7 bases, with 19 bases between them. The CDR3 consists of 15 residues.